This T cell receptor (beta chain) was recovered during a study of blood T cell repertoires in COVID-19. Study overall: In each case, the material was cDNA or gDNA derived from T cells, B-cell-depleted T cells, or PBMCs.

Using immunoSEQ multiplex PCR, the repertoire was profiled, and TCRdb retains in-frame clones only, with some absent. The data hold some 330,000 clones, with 85% to 90% observed a single time. Recruits, aged roughly 18 to 90 years, lived in 20 to 30 US areas. This clone was detected once. The sequence was obtained from a man aged 25 to 40 who had recovered from COVID-19. Material: PBMCs or T cells enriched from blood (not recorded which).

CDR3 sequence reads: CASSVYEEADGYTF. In DNA, the CDR3 is TGTGCCAGCAGCGTATATGAGGAGGCGGATGGCTACACCTTC. The chain carries TRBV9 and TRBJ1-2; D unclear. In germline, CDR1 is SGDLS, CDR2 YYNGEE. Trimming removed 1 base at V and 6 bases at J, with 13 bases between. This CDR3 contains 14 residues.